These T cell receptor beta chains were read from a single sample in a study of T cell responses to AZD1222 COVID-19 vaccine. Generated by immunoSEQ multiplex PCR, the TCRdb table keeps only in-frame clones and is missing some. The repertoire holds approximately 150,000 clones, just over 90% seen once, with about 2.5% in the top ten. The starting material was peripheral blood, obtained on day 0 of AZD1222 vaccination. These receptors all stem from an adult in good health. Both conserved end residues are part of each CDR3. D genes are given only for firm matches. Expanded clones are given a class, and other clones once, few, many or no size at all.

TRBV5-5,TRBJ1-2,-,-,CASSLGGITNYGYTF,TGTGCCAGCAGCTTGGGGGGGATAACTAACTATGGCTACACCTTC
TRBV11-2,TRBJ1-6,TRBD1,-,CASSQGTAQNSPLHF,TGTGCCAGCAGCCAAGGGACAGCCCAAAATTCGCCCCTCCACTTT
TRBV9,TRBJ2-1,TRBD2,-,CASSRSGWSYNEQFF,TGTGCCAGCAGCCGTAGCGGGTGGTCCTACAATGAGCAGTTCTTC
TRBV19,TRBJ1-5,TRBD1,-,CASMARGWDRVQPQHF,TGTGCCAGTATGGCGAGGGGTTGGGACAGAGTTCAGCCCCAGCATTTT
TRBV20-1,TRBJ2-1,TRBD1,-,CSATGGLGQFF,TGCAGTGCCACAGGGGGGTTAGGGCAGTTCTTC
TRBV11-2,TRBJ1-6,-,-,CASSLDGSPYNSPLHF,TGTGCCAGCAGCTTAGATGGCAGCCCCTATAATTCACCCCTCCACTTT
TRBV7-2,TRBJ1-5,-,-,CASSREVVGQPQHF,TGTGCCAGCAGCCGCGAAGTGGTCGGGCAGCCCCAGCATTTT
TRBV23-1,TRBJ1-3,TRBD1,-,CASRTDRYNPPHSGNTIYF,TGCGCCAGCAGGACGGACAGGTACAACCCGCCCCACTCTGGAAACACCATATATTTT
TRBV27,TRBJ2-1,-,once,CASSLLLGYNEQFF,TGTGCCAGCAGTTTACTTCTGGGCTACAATGAGCAGTTCTTC
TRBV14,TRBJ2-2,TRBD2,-,CASSQVWTPLGGRPGELFF,TGTGCCAGCAGCCAAGTTTGGACACCTTTGGGAGGGCGTCCCGGGGAGCTGTTTTTT
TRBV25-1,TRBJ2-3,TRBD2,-,CASSEGLATSTDTQYF,TGTGCCAGCAGTGAGGGACTAGCGACCAGCACAGATACGCAGTATTTT
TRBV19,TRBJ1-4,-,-,CASSMGSTGTEKLFF,TGTGCCAGTAGTATGGGGTCGACAGGAACCGAAAAACTGTTTTTT
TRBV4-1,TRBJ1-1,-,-,CASSQSASMNTEAFF,TGCGCCAGCAGCCAGTCAGCTTCCATGAACACTGAAGCTTTCTTT
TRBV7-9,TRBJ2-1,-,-,CASSLGGGNEQFF,TGTGCCAGCAGCTTAGGGGGCGGCAATGAGCAGTTCTTC
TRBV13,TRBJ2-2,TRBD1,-,CASSLGQGAYTGELFF,TGTGCCAGCAGCTTAGGACAGGGGGCCTACACCGGGGAGCTGTTTTTT
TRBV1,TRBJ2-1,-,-,CTSSRGDRGDEQFF,TGCACCAGCAGCCGCGGGGACCGAGGGGATGAGCAGTTCTTC
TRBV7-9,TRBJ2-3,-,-,CASSPPGSLTDTQYF,TGTGCCAGCAGCCCACCCGGGTCTCTCACAGATACGCAGTATTTT
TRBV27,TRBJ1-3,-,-,CASSPGSSGNTIYF,TGTGCCAGCAGTCCAGGGTCCTCTGGAAACACCATATATTTT
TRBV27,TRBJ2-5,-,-,CASGFDPRETQYF,TGTGCCAGCGGATTCGATCCGCGAGAGACCCAGTACTTC
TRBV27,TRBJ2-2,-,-,CASSRSGELFF,TGTGCCAGCTCTCGGTCCGGGGAGCTGTTTTTT
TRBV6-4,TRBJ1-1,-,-,CASRGVNTEAFF,TGTGCCAGCAGAGGGGTAAACACTGAAGCTTTCTTT
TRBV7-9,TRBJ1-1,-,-,CASSPTENTEAFF,TGTGCCAGCAGCCCAACAGAGAACACTGAAGCTTTCTTT
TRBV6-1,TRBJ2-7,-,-,CASSDRQGTYEQYF,TGTGCCAGCAGTGACAGGCAGGGGACCTACGAGCAGTACTTC
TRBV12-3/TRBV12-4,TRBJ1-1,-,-,CASNLGPNTEAFF,TGTGCCAGCAACCTGGGACCGAACACTGAAGCTTTCTTT
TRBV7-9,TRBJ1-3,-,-,CASSLSQRLSSGNTIYF,TGTGCCAGCAGCTTATCGCAGCGCCTAAGCTCTGGAAACACCATATATTTT
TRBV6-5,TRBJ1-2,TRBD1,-,CASSLRQGGGYTF,TGTGCCAGCAGCCTGAGACAGGGTGGTGGCTACACCTTC
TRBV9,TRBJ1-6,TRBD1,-,CASSVALAGGSDSPLHF,TGTGCCAGCAGCGTAGCGTTGGCAGGGGGATCGGATTCACCCCTCCACTTT
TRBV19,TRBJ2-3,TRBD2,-,CASRLAGGPSADTQYF,TGTGCCAGTAGGCTAGCGGGAGGGCCCTCGGCAGATACGCAGTATTTT
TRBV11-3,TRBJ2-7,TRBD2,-,CASSLAGGPIYEQYF,TGTGCCAGCAGCTTAGCGGGAGGGCCTATCTACGAGCAGTACTTC
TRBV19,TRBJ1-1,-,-,CASSSTRADTEAFF,TGTGCCAGTAGCTCCACCAGGGCGGACACTGAAGCTTTCTTT
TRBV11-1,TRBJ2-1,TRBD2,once,CASSEILAGGAFF,TGTGCCAGCAGCGAAATTCTAGCGGGAGGGGCGTTCTTC
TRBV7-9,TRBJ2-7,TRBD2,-,CASTSTSGHYEQYF,TGTGCCAGCACCTCCACTAGCGGGCACTACGAGCAGTACTTC
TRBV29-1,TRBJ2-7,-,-,CSATGNSYEQYF,TGCAGCGCCACCGGGAACTCCTACGAGCAGTACTTC
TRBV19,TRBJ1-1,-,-,CASSDPLNTEAFF,TGTGCCAGTAGTGACCCGTTGAACACTGAAGCTTTCTTT
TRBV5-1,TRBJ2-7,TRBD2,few,CASSPGRGGTSYEQYF,TGCGCCAGCAGCCCCGGGAGGGGCGGGACTTCCTACGAGCAGTACTTC
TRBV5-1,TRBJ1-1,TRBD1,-,CASGEGQPNTEAFF,TGCGCCAGCGGCGAGGGACAGCCGAACACTGAAGCTTTCTTT
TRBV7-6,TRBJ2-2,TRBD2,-,CASSSGLAGGPNTGELFF,TGTGCCAGCAGCTCCGGACTAGCGGGAGGGCCTAACACCGGGGAGCTGTTTTTT
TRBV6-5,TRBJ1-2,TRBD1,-,CASWWGTGGYTF,TGTGCCAGCTGGTGGGGGACAGGTGGCTACACCTTC
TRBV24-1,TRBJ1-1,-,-,CATRRTTGRNTEAFF,TGTGCCACCCGACGGACCACAGGGCGAAACACTGAAGCTTTCTTT
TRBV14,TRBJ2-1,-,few,CASSQSAGAGNEQFF,TGTGCCAGCAGCCAGAGTGCGGGGGCAGGGAATGAGCAGTTCTTC
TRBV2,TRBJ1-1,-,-,CASSEALNTEAFF,TGTGCCAGCAGTGAAGCGCTGAACACTGAAGCTTTCTTT
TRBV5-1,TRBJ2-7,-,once,CASREDTVYEQYF,TGCGCCAGCCGCGAGGACACCGTCTACGAGCAGTACTTC
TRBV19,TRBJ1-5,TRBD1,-,CASKHDRASNQPQHF,TGTGCCAGTAAACACGACAGGGCCAGCAATCAGCCCCAGCATTTT
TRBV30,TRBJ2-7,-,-,CAWSATTEQYF,TGTGCCTGGAGTGCAACTACCGAGCAGTACTTC
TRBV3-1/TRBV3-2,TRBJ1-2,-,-,CASSHEGVNYGYTF,TGTGCCAGCAGCCATGAGGGGGTCAACTATGGCTACACCTTC
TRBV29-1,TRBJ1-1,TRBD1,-,CSAGQGRTEAFF,TGCAGCGCTGGACAGGGCCGGACTGAAGCTTTCTTT
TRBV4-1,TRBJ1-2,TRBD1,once,CASSKGTGGAYGYTF,TGCGCCAGCAGCAAAGGGACAGGGGGCGCGTATGGCTACACCTTC
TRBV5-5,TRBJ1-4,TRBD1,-,CASSLAGTGMGEKLFF,TGTGCCAGCAGCTTGGCCGGGACAGGGATGGGTGAAAAACTGTTTTTT
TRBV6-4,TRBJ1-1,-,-,CASSDRLGTEAFF,TGTGCCAGCAGTGATAGGTTGGGGACTGAAGCTTTCTTT
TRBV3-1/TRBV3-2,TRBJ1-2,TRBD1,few,CASSPNSGTGFYGYTF,TGTGCCAGCAGCCCGAACTCCGGGACAGGGTTCTATGGCTACACCTTC
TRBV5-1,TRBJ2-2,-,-,CASSSEDYHTGELFF,TGCGCCAGCAGCTCGGAGGACTATCACACCGGGGAGCTGTTTTTT
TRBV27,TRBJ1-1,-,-,CASSLGPFSTEAFF,TGTGCCAGCAGCCTAGGGCCTTTTTCCACTGAAGCTTTCTTT
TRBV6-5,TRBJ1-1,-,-,CASSYRPALSAEAFF,TGTGCCAGCAGCTACAGGCCTGCTCTTAGCGCTGAAGCTTTCTTT